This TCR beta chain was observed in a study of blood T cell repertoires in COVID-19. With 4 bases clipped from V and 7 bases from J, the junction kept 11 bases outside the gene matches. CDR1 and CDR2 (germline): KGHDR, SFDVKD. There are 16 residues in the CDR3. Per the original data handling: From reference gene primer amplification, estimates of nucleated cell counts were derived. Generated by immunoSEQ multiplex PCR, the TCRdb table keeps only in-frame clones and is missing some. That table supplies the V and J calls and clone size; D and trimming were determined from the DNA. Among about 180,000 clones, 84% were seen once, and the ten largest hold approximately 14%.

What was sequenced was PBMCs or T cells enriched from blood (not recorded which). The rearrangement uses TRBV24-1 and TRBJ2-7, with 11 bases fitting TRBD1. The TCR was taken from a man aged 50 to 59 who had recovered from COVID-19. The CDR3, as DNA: TGTGCCACCAGTGAAGGCAAAGGACAGGGGGCACAAGAGCAGTACTTC. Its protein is CATSEGKGQGAQEQYF.